Listed here are 24 T cell receptor beta chains from one sample, sequenced in a study of T cell repertoires in cytomegalovirus infection. TCRdb processed the reads anew with MiXCR; each CDR3 protein has one entry. The table has about 530,000 distinct CDR3 sequences, more than 25% seen once; the top ten hold roughly an eighth. Sequenced input: PBMCs. The receptors here all came from a human donor in good health (CMV status not recorded). Some clones in this sample may be carry-over from other donors' samples.

This clonotype was observed a handful of times. The V gene is TRBV24-1, the J gene TRBJ1-2; 7 positions match TRBD1. The CDR3 runs 14 residues. From germline, CDR1 is KGHDR and CDR2 SFDVKD. V trimming: 1 base; J trimming: 6 bases; junction bases outside the gene matches: 4. CDR3: CATSDFPRGNGYTF. CDR3 DNA: TGTGCCACCAGTGATTTCCCCAGGGGGAATGGCTACACCTTC.

This clonotype was picked up many times. The V gene is TRBV7-2, the J gene TRBJ1-4; perhaps TRBD1 as D (6 bases). The CDR3 is 16 amino acids. The germline gives CDR1 SGHTA, CDR2 FQGNSA. Trimming took 6 bases from V and 2 from J, leaving 16 bases between them. The CDR3 DNA follows: TGTGCCAGCAGTTCCCCGGGACACCCGACTAATGAAAAACTGTTTTTT. It codes for CASSSPGHPTNEKLFF.

This chain uses TRBV27 with TRBJ2-3; 10 bases map to TRBD2. Germline assignment: CDR1 MNHEY and CDR2 SMNVEV (reference sequence). The CDR3 has 16 amino acids. The trim removed 5 bases at V and 1 base at J, leaving 6 bases unmatched. The CDR3 protein is CASSPSGRYGTDTQYF. The CDR3 DNA follows: TGTGCCAGCAGTCCTAGCGGGAGATACGGCACAGATACGCAGTATTTT.

This clonotype was recorded a few times. The genes are TRBV7-2 and TRBJ2-1, with TRBD2 matching over 7 bases. V was pared by 4 bases and J by 5 bases, with 5 bases of the junction left unmatched. The CDR3 is 14 residues long. CDR1 is SGHTA, CDR2 FQGNSA, per germline. This chain's CDR3 is CASSYSGLDNEQFF. CDR3 coding DNA: TGTGCCAGCAGCTATAGCGGGCTAGACAATGAGCAGTTCTTC.

This chain connects TRBV12-3 or TRBV12-4 to TRBJ2-1; TRBD2 agrees at 11 bases. The V gene end was trimmed by 6 bases and the J gene end by 6 bases; junction bases not matched to a gene: 4. CDR3 length: 14 residues. CDR3 bases: TGTGCCAGCAGCACTAGCGGGAGAAGCAATGAGCAGTTCTTC. The encoded protein is CASSTSGRSNEQFF.

The sample holds one count of this clonotype. At one end the junction does not follow the germline gene, possibly because of a read error. The chain joins TRBV6-5 to TRBJ1-1; D may be TRBD1 (6 bases). There are 14 residues in the CDR3. Germline values: CDR1 MNHEY, CDR2 SVGAGI. CDR3 DNA: TGTGCCAGCAATATACAGGGTAGGAACCCTGAAGCTTTCTTT. Its translation is CASNIQGRNPEAFF.

This clonotype was seen many times. The V call is TRBV7-2, the J call TRBJ2-1, with TRBD2 identical over 8 bases. V was pared by 7 bases and J by 0 bases, with 11 bases of the junction left unmatched. Germline CDR1 reads SGHTA; CDR2 reads FQGNSA. The CDR3 contains 17 residues. DNA for the CDR3: TGTGCCAGCACAGGGAATAGCGGGACGAGCTCCTACAATGAGCAGTTCTTC. Encoded protein: CASTGNSGTSSYNEQFF.

The table lists this clonotype with a few counts. The chain couples TRBV7-8 to TRBJ1-1; D not certain. Germline CDR1 SGHVS, CDR2 FQNEAQ. Trimming cost V 4 bases and J 6 bases, with 18 bases left between them. CDR3 length: 15 residues. In nucleotides, the CDR3 is TGTGCCAGCAGCTCCGGAGGGCAGGTTTTCGCTGAAGCTTTCTTT. As protein: CASSSGGQVFAEAFF.

The sample holds many counts of this clonotype. The chain links TRBV7-8 to TRBJ2-3; the D gene is possibly TRBD2 (6 bases). Germline CDR1 and CDR2: SGHVS and FQNEAQ. The CDR3 has 17 amino acids. The V and J ends lost 4 bases and 2 bases respectively, with 19 bases between them. The CDR3 bases are TGTGCCAGCAGCTCCATGGGAGGTGTAGAACCCACAGATACGCAGTATTTT. It yields the protein CASSSMGGVEPTDTQYF.

The chain links TRBV6-2 or TRBV6-3 to TRBJ2-1; tentatively, D is TRBD2 (5 bases). Germline assignment: CDR1 MNHEY and CDR2 SVGEGT. The CDR3 is 15 amino acids. V was pared by 2 bases and J by 4 bases, with 12 bases between. CDR3 nucleotide sequence: TGTGCCAGCAGTTACCTCGCGGGTACATACAATGAGCAGTTCTTC. Its protein product is CASSYLAGTYNEQFF.

The sample holds a few counts of this clonotype. This rearrangement joins TRBV6-5 to TRBJ1-2; 8 positions match TRBD1. The germline gives CDR1 MNHEY, CDR2 SVGAGI. This CDR3 contains 13 residues. The junction had 7 bases not matched to a gene; V was cut back by 7 bases and J by 6 bases. CDR3 in amino acids: CASMDRVGNGYTF. CDR3 nucleotide sequence: TGTGCCAGCATGGACAGGGTGGGCAATGGCTACACCTTC.

J is TRBJ2-5 and V is TRBV6-5; 8 bases are a match to TRBD2. The V and J ends lost 5 bases and 6 bases, in that order; junction bases with no gene match: 14. Germline V gene data show CDR1 as MNHEY and CDR2 as SVGAGI. CDR3 length: 16 amino acids. The CDR3 coding sequence is TGTGCCAGCAGTACCTTCGTCACCGGGAGGGGGAAGACCCAGTACTTC. Protein: CASSTFVTGRGKTQYF.

Ten or more counts support this clonotype. V is TRBV7-2 and J is TRBJ1-5; unclear D gene. CDR1 and CDR2 (germline): SGHTA, FQGNSA. Trimming took 4 bases from V and 9 from J, leaving 10 bases between them. The CDR3 spans 12 residues. The CDR3 DNA sequence: TGTGCCAGCAGCTCCCAAGGTCGGCCCCAGCATTTT. Protein: CASSSQGRPQHF.

The gene calls are TRBV28 and TRBJ2-4; TRBD2 might be the D (6 bases). Trimming took off 5 bases at V and 7 bases at J, with 18 bases between the two ends. The CDR3 has 15 amino acids. The germline V gene encodes CDR1 MDHEN and CDR2 SYDVKM. The CDR3 DNA sequence: TGTGCCAGCAGTAGCGTGGAGGGGAGAGAGAACATTCAGTACTTC. It yields the protein CASSSVEGRENIQYF. Variable domain in full (rest from reference TRBV28 and TRBJ2-4): DVKVTQSSRYLVKRTGEKVFLECVQDMDHENMFWYRQDPGLGLRLIYFSYDVKMKEKGDIPEGYSVSREKKERFSLILESASTNQTSMYLCASSSVEGRENIQYFGAGTRLSVL.

The chain couples TRBV11-2 to TRBJ2-1, with TRBD2 as a possible D gene (6 bases). The CDR3 spans 15 residues. V dropped 5 bases and J dropped 0 bases, with 11 bases sitting between them. Germline V gives CDR1 SGHAT, CDR2 FQNNGV. As DNA, the CDR3 is TGTGCCAGCAGCGAAGCGGGCCGCTCCTACAATGAGCAGTTCTTC. Amino acids: CASSEAGRSYNEQFF. Complete variable domain (other parts from reference TRBV11-2 and TRBJ2-1): EAGVAQSPRYKIIEKRQSVAFWCNPISGHATLYWYQQILGQGPKLLIQFQNNGVVDDSQLPKDRFSAERLKGVDSTLKIQPAKLEDSAVYLCASSEAGRSYNEQFFGPGTRLTVL.

The table lists this clonotype with a few counts. The CDR3 region is CSVELNGGTLTDTQYF. The CDR3 coding sequence is TGCAGCGTTGAACTCAACGGGGGGACCCTTACAGATACGCAGTATTTT. V usage is TRBV29-1 and J usage is TRBJ2-3; 7 positions match TRBD2. V was pared by 2 bases and J by 3 bases, with 11 bases of the junction left unmatched. Germline loops: CDR1 SQVTM, CDR2 ANQGSEA. The CDR3 has 16 amino acids.

Only a few counts were recorded for this clonotype. This chain uses TRBV6-2 or TRBV6-3 with TRBJ1-5; maybe TRBD1 (6 bases). CDR3 size: 16 residues. Deletions cut 5 bases from V and 2 bases from J, with 16 bases between. Germline lookup yields CDR1 MNHEY and CDR2 SVGEGT. The CDR3 spells CASSRKGQRGNQPQHF. The CDR3 DNA is TGTGCCAGCAGTCGCAAAGGACAGAGGGGCAATCAGCCCCAGCATTTT.

In this sample, this clonotype turned up many times. The chain combines TRBV7-8 with TRBJ2-1; TRBD2 matches at 7 bases. CDR1 SGHVS and CDR2 FQNEAQ come from the germline V gene. CDR3 length: 16 amino acids. Trimming took 5 bases from V and 7 from J; bases not matched to a gene: 14. CDR3 sequence: CASSPPGREFVNEQFF. CDR3 DNA sequence: TGTGCCAGCAGCCCCCCCGGGCGGGAGTTTGTGAATGAGCAGTTCTTC.

This clonotype was observed at least ten times. The gene calls are TRBV7-2 and TRBJ1-2; TRBD1 matches 7 bases. V lost 1 base to trimming and J lost 8 bases; unmatched junction nucleotides: 7. CDR1 and CDR2 (germline): SGHTA, FQGNSA. This CDR3 has 14 amino acids. The CDR3 sequence: CASSLDGGGEGYTF. The CDR3 bases are TGTGCCAGCAGCTTAGATGGAGGGGGCGAAGGCTACACCTTC.

The chain combines TRBV20-1 with TRBJ2-7; 8 nucleotides match TRBD1. CDR3 size: 14 residues. Germline V gene data show CDR1 as DFQATT and CDR2 as SNEGSKA (reference sequence). V lost 1 base, J lost 6 bases, and 8 bases stayed unmatched. CDR3 bases: TGCAGTGCTAGAGGGTGGCAGGGGGCCTCCGAGCAGTACTTC. This codes for CSARGWQGASEQYF.

This clonotype was counted only a few times. This chain joins TRBV9 and TRBJ2-5; D is unresolved. The V gene lost 2 bases and the J gene lost 5 bases, with 13 bases spanning the gap. The germline V gene encodes CDR1 SGDLS and CDR2 YYNGEE. This CDR3 has 14 amino acids. The CDR3 DNA reads TGTGCCAGCAGCGTGGGTCCTTTTGGGGAGACCCAGTACTTC. Encoded protein: CASSVGPFGETQYF.

Many counts were recorded for this clonotype. The CDR3 sequence is CASTTPGTDTQYF. CDR3 sequence (DNA): TGTGCCAGCACCACCCCGGGTACAGATACGCAGTATTTT. This chain uses TRBV12-3 or TRBV12-4 with TRBJ2-3; no firm D call. V was trimmed by 7 bases and J by 3 bases, leaving 11 bases between them. This CDR3 spans 13 amino acids.

V usage is TRBV30 and J usage is TRBJ2-4; D gene ambiguous. Germline V gene sequence: CDR1 GTSNPN, CDR2 SVGIG (reference sequence). V shed 3 bases and J shed 7 bases, with 7 bases lying between them. This CDR3 is built from 11 residues. CDR3 region: CAWRVSNIQYF. The CDR3, as DNA: TGTGCCTGGAGGGTGAGCAACATTCAGTACTTC.

The chain carries TRBV28 and TRBJ2-2; D ambiguous. This CDR3 has 17 amino acids. In germline, CDR1 is MDHEN, CDR2 SYDVKM. V gave up 4 bases and J gave up 1 base, with 16 bases separating them. The CDR3 reads CASSSPLHTMNTGELFF. For the CDR3, the DNA is TGTGCCAGCAGTTCCCCCCTCCATACTATGAACACCGGGGAGCTGTTTTTT.